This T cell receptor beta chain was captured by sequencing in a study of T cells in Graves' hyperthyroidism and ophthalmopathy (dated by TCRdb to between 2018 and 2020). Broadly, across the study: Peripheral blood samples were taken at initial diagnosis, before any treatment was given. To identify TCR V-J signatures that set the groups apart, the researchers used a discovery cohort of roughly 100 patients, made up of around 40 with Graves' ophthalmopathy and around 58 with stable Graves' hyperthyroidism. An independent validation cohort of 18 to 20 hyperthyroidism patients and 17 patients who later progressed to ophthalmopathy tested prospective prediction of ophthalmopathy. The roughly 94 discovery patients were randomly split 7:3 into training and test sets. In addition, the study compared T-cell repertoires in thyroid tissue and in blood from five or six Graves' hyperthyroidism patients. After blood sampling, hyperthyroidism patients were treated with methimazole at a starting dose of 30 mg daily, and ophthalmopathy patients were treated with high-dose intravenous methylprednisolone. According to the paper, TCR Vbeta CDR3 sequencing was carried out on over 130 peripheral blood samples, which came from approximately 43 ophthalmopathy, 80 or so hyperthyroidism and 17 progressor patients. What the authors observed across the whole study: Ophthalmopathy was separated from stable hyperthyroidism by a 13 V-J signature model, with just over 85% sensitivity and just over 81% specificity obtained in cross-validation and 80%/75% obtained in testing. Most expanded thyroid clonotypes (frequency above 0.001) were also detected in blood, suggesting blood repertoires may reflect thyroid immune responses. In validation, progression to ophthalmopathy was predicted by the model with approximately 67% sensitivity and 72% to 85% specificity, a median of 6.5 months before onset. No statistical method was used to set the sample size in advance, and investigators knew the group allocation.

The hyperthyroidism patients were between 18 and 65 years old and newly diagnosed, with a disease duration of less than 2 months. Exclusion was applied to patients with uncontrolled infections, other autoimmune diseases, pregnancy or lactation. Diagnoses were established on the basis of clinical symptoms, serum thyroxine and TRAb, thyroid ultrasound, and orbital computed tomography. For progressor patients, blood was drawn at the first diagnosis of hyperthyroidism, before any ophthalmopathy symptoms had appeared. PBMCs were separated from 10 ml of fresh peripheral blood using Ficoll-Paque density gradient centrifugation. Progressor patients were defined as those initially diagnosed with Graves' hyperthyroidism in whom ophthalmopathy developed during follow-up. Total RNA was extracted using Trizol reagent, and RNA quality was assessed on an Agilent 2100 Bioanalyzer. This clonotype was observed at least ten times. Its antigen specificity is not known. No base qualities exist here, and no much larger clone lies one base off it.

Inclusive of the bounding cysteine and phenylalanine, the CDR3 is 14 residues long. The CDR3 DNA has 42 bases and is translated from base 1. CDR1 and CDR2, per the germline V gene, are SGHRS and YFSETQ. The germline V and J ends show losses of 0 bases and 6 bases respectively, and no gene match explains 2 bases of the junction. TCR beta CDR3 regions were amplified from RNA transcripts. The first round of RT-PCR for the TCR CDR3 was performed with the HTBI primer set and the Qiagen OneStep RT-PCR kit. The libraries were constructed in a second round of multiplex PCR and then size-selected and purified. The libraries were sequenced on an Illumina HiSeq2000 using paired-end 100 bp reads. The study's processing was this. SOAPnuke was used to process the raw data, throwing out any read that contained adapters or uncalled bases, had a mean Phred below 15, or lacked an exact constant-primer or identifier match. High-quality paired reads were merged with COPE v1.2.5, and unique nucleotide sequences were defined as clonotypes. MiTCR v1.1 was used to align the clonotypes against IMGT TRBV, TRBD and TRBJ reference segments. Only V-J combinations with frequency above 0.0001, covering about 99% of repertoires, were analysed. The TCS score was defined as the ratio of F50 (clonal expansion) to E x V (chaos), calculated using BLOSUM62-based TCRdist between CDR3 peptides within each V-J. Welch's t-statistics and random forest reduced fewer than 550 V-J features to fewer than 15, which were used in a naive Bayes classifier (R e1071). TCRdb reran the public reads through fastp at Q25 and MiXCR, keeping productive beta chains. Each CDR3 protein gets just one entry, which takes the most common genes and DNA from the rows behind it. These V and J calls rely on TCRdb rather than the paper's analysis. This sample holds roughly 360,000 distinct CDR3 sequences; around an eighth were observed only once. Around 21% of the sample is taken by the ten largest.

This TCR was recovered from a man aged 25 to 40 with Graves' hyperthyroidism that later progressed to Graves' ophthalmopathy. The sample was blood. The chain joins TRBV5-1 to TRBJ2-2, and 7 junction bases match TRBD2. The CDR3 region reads CASSLAGGSGELFF. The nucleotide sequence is TGCGCCAGCAGCTTGGCGGGGGGATCCGGGGAGCTGTTTTTT.